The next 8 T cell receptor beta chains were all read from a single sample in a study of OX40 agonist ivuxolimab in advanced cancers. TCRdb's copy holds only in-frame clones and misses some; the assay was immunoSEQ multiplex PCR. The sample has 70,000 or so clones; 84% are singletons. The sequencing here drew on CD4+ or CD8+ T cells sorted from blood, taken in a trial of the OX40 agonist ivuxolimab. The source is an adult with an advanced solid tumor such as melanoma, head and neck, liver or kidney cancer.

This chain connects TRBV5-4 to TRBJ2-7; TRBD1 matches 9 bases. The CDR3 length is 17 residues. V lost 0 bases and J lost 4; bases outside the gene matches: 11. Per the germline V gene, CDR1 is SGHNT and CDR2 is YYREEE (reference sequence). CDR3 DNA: TGTGCCAGCAGCTTGGCCAGGGGGACAGGGAGGAGTTACGAGCAGTACTTC. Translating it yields CASSLARGTGRSYEQYF.

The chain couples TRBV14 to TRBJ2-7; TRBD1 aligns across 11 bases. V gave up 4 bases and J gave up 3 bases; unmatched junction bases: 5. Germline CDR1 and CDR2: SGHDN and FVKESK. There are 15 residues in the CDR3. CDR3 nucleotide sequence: TGTGCCAGCAGCCCCCTGGGACAGGGGGTCTACGAGCAGTACTTC. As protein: CASSPLGQGVYEQYF.

The CDR3: CASSQTTGDQPQHF. The CDR3 DNA follows: TGTGCCAGCAGCCAAACGACAGGGGATCAGCCCCAGCATTTT. The chain recombines TRBV4-2 with TRBJ1-5; 8 nucleotides agree with TRBD1. The CDR3 runs to 14 residues. Germline V gene lookup returns CDR1 LGHNA and CDR2 YNFKEQ. V trimming: 2 bases; J trimming: 5 bases; junction bases outside the gene matches: 2.

CDR3 DNA: TGTGCCAGCAGTTCCTTCGTTAAAGCGATGGGAGGCTACACCTTC. It encodes CASSSFVKAMGGYTF. The genes are TRBV6-5 and TRBJ1-2, with D unclear. Per the germline V gene, CDR1 is MNHEY and CDR2 is SVGAGI. The CDR3 has 15 amino acids. V lost 4 bases, J lost 8 bases, and 20 bases lay in between.

CDR3 region: CASSTGVIQYF. The CDR3 DNA is TGTGCCAGCAGCACTGGGGTCATTCAGTACTTC. V usage is TRBV11-2 and J usage is TRBJ2-4; D gene ambiguous. CDR3 length equals 11 residues. V lost 5 bases, J lost 9 bases, and 8 bases lay in between. Germline assignment: CDR1 SGHAT and CDR2 FQNNGV.

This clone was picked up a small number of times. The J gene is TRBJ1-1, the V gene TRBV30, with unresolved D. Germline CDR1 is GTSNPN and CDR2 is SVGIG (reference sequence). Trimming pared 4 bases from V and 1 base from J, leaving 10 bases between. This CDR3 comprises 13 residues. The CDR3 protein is CAWTYWGNTEAFF. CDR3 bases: TGTGCCTGGACCTACTGGGGGAACACTGAAGCTTTCTTT.

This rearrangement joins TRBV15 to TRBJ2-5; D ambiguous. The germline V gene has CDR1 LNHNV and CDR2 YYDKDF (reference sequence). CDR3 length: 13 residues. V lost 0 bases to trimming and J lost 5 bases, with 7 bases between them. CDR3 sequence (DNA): TGTGCCACCAGCAGAGATATTGTGGAGACCCAGTACTTC. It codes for CATSRDIVETQYF.

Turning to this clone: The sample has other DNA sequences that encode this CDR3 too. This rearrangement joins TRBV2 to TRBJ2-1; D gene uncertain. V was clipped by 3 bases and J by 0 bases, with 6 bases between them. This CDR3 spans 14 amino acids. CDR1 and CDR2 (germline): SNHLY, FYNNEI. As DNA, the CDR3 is TGTGCCAGCAGTGAGACGAGCTCCTACAATGAGCAGTTCTTC. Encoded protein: CASSETSSYNEQFF.